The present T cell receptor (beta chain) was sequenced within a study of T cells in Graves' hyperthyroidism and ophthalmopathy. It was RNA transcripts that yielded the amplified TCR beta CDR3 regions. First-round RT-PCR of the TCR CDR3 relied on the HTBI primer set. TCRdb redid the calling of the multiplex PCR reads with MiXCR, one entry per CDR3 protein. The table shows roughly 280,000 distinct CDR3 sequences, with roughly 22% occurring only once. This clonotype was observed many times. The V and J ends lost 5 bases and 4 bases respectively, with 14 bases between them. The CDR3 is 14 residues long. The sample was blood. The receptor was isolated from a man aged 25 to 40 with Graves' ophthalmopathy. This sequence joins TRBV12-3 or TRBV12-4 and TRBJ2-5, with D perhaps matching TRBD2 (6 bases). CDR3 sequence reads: CASSTRGSGETQYF. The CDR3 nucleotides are TGTGCCAGCAGTACCCGTGGTAGCGGAGAGACCCAGTACTTC.